The following is a T cell receptor (beta chain) sequence with its context. Its antigen is unknown. The V gene's germline CDR1 is SGDLS and CDR2 YYNGEE. This CDR3 has 14 amino acids. V shed 4 bases and J shed 7 bases, with 17 bases lying between them. The PCR used 60 Vbeta and 13 Jbeta primers. Here immunoSEQ multiplex PCR was the method, and the copy in TCRdb shows in-frame clones only, minus some. The ten top clones account for under 2%, within a sample of 40,000 to 50,000 clones. The sample belongs to a study of cytomegalovirus exposure and HLA in healthy donors. Regarding the study as a whole: For most subjects, TCR beta sequences were reported to predict HLA-A and HLA-B alleles with accuracy. On later analysis, the bulk of CMV-associated TCR beta chains appeared to be HLA-restricted.

This sequence joins TRBV9 and TRBJ1-1; D gene uncertain. This sequence originates from a woman aged 30 to 39 in good health and CMV-seronegative. Sample: PBMCs. CDR3 region: CASSPQTGMDEAFF. CDR3 sequence (DNA): TGTGCCAGCAGCCCCCAAACGGGGATGGATGAAGCTTTCTTT. Together with reference TRBV9 and TRBJ1-1, the CDR3 gives the full variable domain: DSGVTQTPKHLITATGQRVTLRCSPRSGDLSVYWYQQSLDQGLQFLIQYYNGEERAKGNILERFSAQQFPDLHSELNLSSLELGDSALYFCASSPQTGMDEAFFGQGTRLTVV.